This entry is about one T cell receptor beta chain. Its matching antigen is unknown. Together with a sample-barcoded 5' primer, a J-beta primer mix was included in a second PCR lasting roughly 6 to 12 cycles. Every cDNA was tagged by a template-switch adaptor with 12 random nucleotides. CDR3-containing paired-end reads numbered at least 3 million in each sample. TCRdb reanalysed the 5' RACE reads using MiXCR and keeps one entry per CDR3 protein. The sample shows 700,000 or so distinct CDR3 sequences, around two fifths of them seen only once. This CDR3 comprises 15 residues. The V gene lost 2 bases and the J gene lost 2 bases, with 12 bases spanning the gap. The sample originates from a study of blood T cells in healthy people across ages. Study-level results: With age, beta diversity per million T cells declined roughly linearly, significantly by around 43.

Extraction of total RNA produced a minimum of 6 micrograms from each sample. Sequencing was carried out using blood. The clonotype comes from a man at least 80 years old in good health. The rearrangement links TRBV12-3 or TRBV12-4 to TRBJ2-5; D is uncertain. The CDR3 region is CASSLRAGEQETQYF. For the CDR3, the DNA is TGTGCCAGCAGTTTACGGGCAGGAGAGCAAGAGACCCAGTACTTC.